This passage covers 5 T cell receptor beta chains from one sample sequenced in a study of blood T cells in healthy people across ages. A sample-barcoded 5' primer and a J-beta primer mix were used in a second PCR of about 6 to 12 cycles. TCRdb analysed the 5' RACE reads with MiXCR anew, one entry per CDR3 protein. The table records over a million distinct CDR3 sequences, roughly 40% of them present only once. Sequencing was carried out using blood. These receptors were taken from a woman younger than 35 in good health.

The chain recombines TRBV6-2 or TRBV6-3 with TRBJ2-4; either TRBD1 or TRBD2 may supply D (5 bases each). The end of the DNA aligns better with TRBJ2-7, so the J call may be wrong. Per germline, CDR1 MNHEY and CDR2 SVGEGT. There are 13 residues in the CDR3. The DNA for the CDR3 is TGTGCCAGCAGTTACTCTCCGGGGACCGAGCAGTACTTC. This encodes CASSYSPGTEQYF.

This clonotype was detected only a few times. Here the CDR3 reads CASSGTSGVYTDTQYF. The CDR3 DNA reads TGTGCCAGCAGCGGGACTAGCGGGGTATACACAGATACGCAGTATTTT. The V gene is TRBV9, the J gene TRBJ2-3, with 12 bases aligning to TRBD2. The V gene end was trimmed by 3 bases and the J gene end by 2 bases; junction bases not matched to a gene: 4. The germline gives CDR1 SGDLS, CDR2 YYNGEE. The length of the CDR3 is 16 residues.

This sequence joins TRBV12-5 and TRBJ2-6; a weak D match, TRBD1 (5 bases). The CDR3 covers 17 residues. Trimming took off 3 bases at V and 2 bases at J, with 14 bases between the two ends. From germline, CDR1 is LGHNT and CDR2 FRNRAP. The DNA for the CDR3 is TGTGCTAGTGGTTTAGGCCCAGGGTACCCTGGGGCCAACGTCCTGACTTTC. It translates to CASGLGPGYPGANVLTF.

With respect to this clonotype: One end of the junction fails to match germline, which may point to a read error. The genes are TRBV6-6 and TRBJ1-2, with D possibly matching TRBD1 (5 bases). CDR1 and CDR2 (germline): MNHNY, SVGAGI (reference sequence). The CDR3 totals 14 residues. The DNA of the CDR3 is TGTGCCAGCACTTTAGCGACAGTGAACTATGACTACACCTTC. Its translation is CASTLATVNYDYTF.

The table lists this clonotype with a few counts. This rearrangement joins TRBV5-1 to TRBJ2-2, with 11 nucleotides matching TRBD2. Trimming took 0 bases from V and 2 from J; bases not matched to a gene: 6. Germline V gene lookup returns CDR1 SGHRS and CDR2 YFSETQ. CDR3 length: 18 residues. In DNA, the CDR3 is TGCGCCAGCAGCTTGGCCCCTAGCGGGGGGCCTAACACCGGGGAGCTGTTTTTT. Translation: CASSLAPSGGPNTGELFF.